These 31 T cell receptor beta chains were sequenced from one sample in a study of blood T cell repertoires in COVID-19. The data were produced by immunoSEQ multiplex PCR, yet TCRdb's version contains in-frame clones alone and is incomplete. This sample has more than 300,000 clones; around 87% occur once, and the top ten carry more than 9%. Sequences were obtained from peripheral blood. The source of these receptors is a woman in her 30s with COVID-19, enrolled during active disease.

This clone was detected once. CDR3 protein: CASSGDSVGGELFF. In nucleotides, the CDR3 is TGTGCCAGCAGTGGGGACAGCGTCGGCGGGGAGCTGTTTTTT. This sequence joins TRBV2 and TRBJ2-2; 7 bases align to TRBD1. The germline V gene encodes CDR1 SNHLY and CDR2 FYNNEI. Trimming cost V 4 bases and J 7 bases; bases outside gene matches: 6. CDR3 length: 14 amino acids.

The chain links TRBV9 to TRBJ2-1, with TRBD2 as a possible D gene (6 bases). The CDR3 is made up of 15 amino acids. Germline-derived CDR1 and CDR2 are SGDLS and YYNGEE. Trimming removed 0 bases at V and 4 bases at J, with 11 bases between. In DNA form, the CDR3 reads TGTGCCAGCAGCGTAGGCGGGACTGAATACAATGAGCAGTTCTTC. It encodes CASSVGGTEYNEQFF. The entire variable domain, with the rest obtained from reference TRBV9 and TRBJ2-1, is as follows: DSGVTQTPKHLITATGQRVTLRCSPRSGDLSVYWYQQSLDQGLQFLIQYYNGEERAKGNILERFSAQQFPDLHSELNLSSLELGDSALYFCASSVGGTEYNEQFFGPGTRLTVL.

A single count supports this clone. The V and J genes are TRBV11-3 and TRBJ2-1, with TRBD2 matching over 7 bases. Germline values: CDR1 SGHNT, CDR2 YENEEA. There are 15 residues in the CDR3. J was trimmed by 1 base and V by 3 bases; bases with no gene match: 3. In DNA, the CDR3 is TGTGCCAGCAGCTTTGGACTAGTGTCCTACAATGAGCAGTTCTTC. Residues: CASSFGLVSYNEQFF.

CDR3 nucleotides: TGCAGCGTTGGGGACAGGCTAGCGGGAGCCGAGCAGTACTTC. Translation gives CSVGDRLAGAEQYF. The V and J genes are TRBV29-1 and TRBJ2-7; TRBD2 agrees at 10 bases. The CDR3 runs to 14 residues. The ends lost 4 bases at V and 6 bases at J; junction bases unmatched: 9. Germline V gives CDR1 SQVTM, CDR2 ANQGSEA.

This chain uses TRBV24-1 with TRBJ2-5, with a weak D call TRBD1 (5 bases). Germline values: CDR1 KGHDR, CDR2 SFDVKD. This CDR3 has 14 residues. Trimming removed 4 bases from V and 5 bases from J, with 13 bases in between. The CDR3, as DNA: TGTGCCACCAGTGACCCCCCCAGGGCTGAGACCCAGTACTTC. This sequence encodes CATSDPPRAETQYF.

The rearrangement uses TRBV4-1 and TRBJ2-7; perhaps TRBD2 as D (6 bases). The CDR3 is 15 residues long. Trimming pared 2 bases from V and 4 bases from J, leaving 15 bases between. Germline V lookup: CDR1 MGHRA, CDR2 YSYEKL. CDR3 protein: CASSQPPRGKYEQYF. For the CDR3, the DNA is TGCGCCAGCAGCCAACCCCCCCGGGGGAAATACGAGCAGTACTTC.

The rearrangement uses TRBV28 and TRBJ1-3; D gene ambiguous. The germline V gene encodes CDR1 MDHEN and CDR2 SYDVKM. This CDR3 region has 14 residues. V lost 5 bases, J lost 0 bases, and 8 bases lay in between. CDR3 residues: CASSTAASGNTIYF. In nucleotides, the CDR3 is TGTGCCAGCAGTACAGCCGCCTCTGGAAACACCATATATTTT.

This clone has just one count. This chain connects TRBV19 to TRBJ2-2; D not resolved. The CDR3 totals 14 residues. V lost 5 bases and J 4 bases, leaving 11 bases between the germline ends. Per germline, CDR1 LNHDA and CDR2 SQIVND (reference sequence). CDR3 amino acids: CASSLMPGTGELFF. The CDR3 DNA sequence: TGTGCCAGTAGTCTGATGCCGGGCACCGGGGAGCTGTTTTTT. Drawing the rest from reference TRBV19 and TRBJ2-2, the complete variable domain is DGGITQSPKYLFRKEGQNVTLSCEQNLNHDAMYWYRQDPGQGLRLIYYSQIVNDFQKGDIAEGYSVSREKKESFPLTVTSAQKNPTAFYLCASSLMPGTGELFFGEGSRLTVL.

J is TRBJ2-2 and V is TRBV30; tentative D call: TRBD1 (6 bases). Germline-derived CDR1 and CDR2 are GTSNPN and SVGIG (reference sequence). Trimming shortened V by 3 bases and J by 5 bases, and 7 bases separated the two germline ends. The CDR3 spans 12 residues. The CDR3, as DNA: TGTGCCTGGAGCACAGGGACCGGGGAGCTGTTTTTT. It yields the protein CAWSTGTGELFF. Drawing the rest from reference TRBV30 and TRBJ2-2, the complete variable domain is SQTIHQWPATLVQPVGSPLSLECTVEGTSNPNLYWYRQAAGRGLQLLFYSVGIGQISSEVPQNLSASRPQDRQFILSSKKLLLSDSGFYLCAWSTGTGELFFGEGSRLTVL.

The V and J genes are TRBV6-6 and TRBJ2-7; tentative D call: TRBD2 (6 bases). With 2 bases removed from V and 5 bases from J, the gap between germline ends came to 16 bases. CDR1 and CDR2 (germline): MNHNY, SVGAGI (reference sequence). The CDR3 spans 15 residues. In DNA form, the CDR3 reads TGTGCCAGCAGTTACGGGACTGATATATCCGACGAGCAGTACTTC. It encodes CASSYGTDISDEQYF.

The J gene is TRBJ2-2, the V gene TRBV24-1, with TRBD1 identical over 7 bases. This CDR3 region has 16 residues. V gave up 1 base and J gave up 4 bases; unmatched junction bases: 5. Germline CDR1 is KGHDR and CDR2 is SFDVKD. Here the CDR3 reads CATSDFGDRLTGELFF. CDR3 nucleotides: TGTGCCACCAGTGATTTTGGGGACAGACTCACCGGGGAGCTGTTTTTT.

The CDR3 nucleotides read TGTGCCAGCAGTGACTCAAGCGGGTTTGGGGCCAACGTCCTGACTTTC. This encodes CASSDSSGFGANVLTF. J is TRBJ2-6 and V is TRBV6-4; D might be TRBD2 (6 bases). V lost 0 bases, J lost 3 bases, and 9 bases lay in between. The CDR3 runs to 16 residues. Germline assignment: CDR1 MRHNA and CDR2 SNTAGT.

The rearrangement links TRBV9 to TRBJ1-2; D gene uncertain. Germline V gene sequence: CDR1 SGDLS, CDR2 YYNGEE. V shed 4 bases and J shed 4 bases, with 14 bases lying between them. The CDR3 consists of 14 residues. CDR3 DNA: TGTGCCAGCAGCCCGAACCGGGAGACCTATGGCTACACCTTC. Protein product: CASSPNRETYGYTF.

The chain links TRBV2 to TRBJ2-3, with TRBD1 identical over 7 bases. Germline V gene data show CDR1 as SNHLY and CDR2 as FYNNEI. This CDR3 region has 14 residues. Trimming took 6 bases from V and 6 from J; bases not matched to a gene: 9. The CDR3 sequence is CASRADRAMDTQYF. CDR3 nucleotides: TGTGCCAGCAGGGCCGACAGGGCAATGGATACGCAGTATTTT.

The rearrangement joins TRBV6-2 or TRBV6-3 to TRBJ1-5, with TRBD1 as a possible D gene (5 bases). The CDR3 is made up of 11 amino acids. Per the germline V gene, CDR1 is MNHEY and CDR2 is SVGEGT. The V gene lost 6 bases and the J gene lost 11 bases, with 11 bases spanning the gap. CDR3: CASSHGGAQHF. The CDR3 nucleotides read TGTGCCAGCAGCCACGGGGGGGCCCAGCATTTT.

The chain recombines TRBV9 with TRBJ1-3; tentative D call: TRBD1 (6 bases). Trimming left V 1 base short and J 2 bases short, with 13 bases between. The CDR3 runs 16 residues. Germline V gene sequence: CDR1 SGDLS, CDR2 YYNGEE. CDR3 residues: CASSVIPGAPGNTIYF. DNA for the CDR3: TGTGCCAGCAGCGTAATCCCAGGGGCTCCTGGAAACACCATATATTTT.

The rearrangement uses TRBV6-6 and TRBJ2-2, with 9 bases matching TRBD1. J was trimmed by 7 bases and V by 7 bases; bases with no gene match: 10. CDR1 MNHNY and CDR2 SVGAGI come from the germline V gene (reference sequence). The CDR3 totals 15 residues. The CDR3 protein is CASIINRGRFGELFF. The CDR3 DNA reads as TGTGCCAGCATCATAAACAGGGGGCGTTTCGGGGAGCTGTTTTTT.

This chain uses TRBV7-9 with TRBJ1-4; 8 bases are shared with TRBD1. Per the germline V gene, CDR1 is SEHNR and CDR2 is FQNEAQ (reference sequence). This CDR3 is built from 18 residues. V lost 5 bases, J lost 0 bases, and 11 bases stayed unmatched. CDR3 nucleotides: TGTGCCAGCAGCCACGGACAGGGCATGGTTTCAACTAATGAAAAACTGTTTTTT. It is translated as CASSHGQGMVSTNEKLFF.

This clone showed up just once. Written as DNA, the CDR3 is TGTGCCAGCAGCTTGGGGACTAGCGGGGCCTCTAATGAGCAGTTCTTC. Its translation: CASSLGTSGASNEQFF. The V and J genes are TRBV5-4 and TRBJ2-1, with 12 nucleotides matching TRBD2. Unmatched junction bases numbered 5, after V lost 0 bases and J lost 7 bases. CDR3 size: 16 residues. In germline, CDR1 is SGHNT, CDR2 YYREEE (reference sequence).

The rearrangement joins TRBV6-6 to TRBJ2-7; 12 bases are shared with TRBD1. Germline loops: CDR1 MNHNY, CDR2 SVGAGI (reference sequence). The CDR3 extends over 14 amino acids. J gave up 4 bases and V 7 bases, and 5 bases lay outside the gene matches. The CDR3 here is CASKGDRGRYEQYF. The CDR3 bases are TGTGCCAGCAAAGGGGACAGGGGGCGATACGAGCAGTACTTC.

The gene calls are TRBV11-3 and TRBJ2-1, with TRBD2 identical over 8 bases. The CDR3 loop spans 17 amino acids. The J segment lost 10 bases and the V segment lost 5 bases, leaving 19 bases of the junction unmatched. Per the germline V gene, CDR1 is SGHNT and CDR2 is YENEEA. CDR3: CASSPGGVTRPGREQFF. The CDR3 bases are TGTGCCAGCAGCCCGGGGGGGGTGACAAGGCCAGGACGAGAGCAGTTCTTC.

This clone was observed once. The V gene is TRBV18, the J gene TRBJ2-3, with 10 bases aligning to TRBD2. From germline, CDR1 is KGHSH and CDR2 LQKENI. The CDR3 loop spans 16 amino acids. With V trimmed by 0 bases and J by 3 bases, 3 bases remained unmatched. The CDR3 sequence is CASSPPIAGGTDTQYF. CDR3 DNA sequence: TGTGCCAGCTCACCACCAATAGCGGGAGGTACAGATACGCAGTATTTT.

The chain is built from TRBV7-2 and TRBJ2-1, with D tentatively TRBD1 (5 bases). The CDR3 sequence is 15 residues long. V lost 5 bases and J lost 4, with 15 bases in between. Germline V gives CDR1 SGHTA, CDR2 FQGNSA. CDR3 region: CASSPVGGAYNEQFF. As DNA, the CDR3 is TGTGCCAGCAGCCCAGTGGGTGGGGCGTACAATGAGCAGTTCTTC.

The V and J genes are TRBV6-1 and TRBJ2-5; D is possibly TRBD1 (6 bases). V lost 4 bases and J 4 bases, leaving 19 bases between the germline ends. This CDR3 has 16 amino acids. CDR1 is MNHNS and CDR2 is SASEGT in the germline V gene. This CDR3 is CASSGLTGFFGETQYF. Written as DNA, the CDR3 is TGTGCCAGCAGTGGTTTGACAGGCTTCTTCGGAGAGACCCAGTACTTC.

The chain couples TRBV25-1 to TRBJ1-1, with a weak D call TRBD1 (5 bases). V was trimmed by 8 bases and J by 1 base, leaving 14 bases between them. Germline assignment: CDR1 MGHDK and CDR2 SYGVNS. This CDR3 is built from 14 residues. CDR3 sequence (DNA): TGTGCCAGCTCCCTTGGGGCGGCGAACACTGAAGCTTTCTTT. Translation gives CASSLGAANTEAFF.

This clone has just one count. The chain links TRBV19 to TRBJ2-2; TRBD1 aligns across 7 bases. The CDR3 contains 14 residues. The V gene end was trimmed by 7 bases and the J gene end by 6 bases; junction bases not matched to a gene: 8. The germline gives CDR1 LNHDA, CDR2 SQIVND (reference sequence). Here the CDR3 DNA reads TGTGCCAGTAAAAAACAGGGGTTCGCCGGGGAGCTGTTTTTT. Residues: CASKKQGFAGELFF.

The chain links TRBV3-1 (or the pseudogene TRBV3-2) to TRBJ2-3; 10 nucleotides match TRBD1. Germline CDR1 and CDR2: LGHDT and YNNKEL (reference sequence). The CDR3 is 15 amino acids. V was pared by 4 bases and J by 6 bases, with 7 bases of the junction left unmatched. The CDR3 coding sequence is TGTGCCAGCAGCCGACGGGACAGGGGATGGGATACGCAGTATTTT. Translated: CASSRRDRGWDTQYF.

V is TRBV29-1 and J is TRBJ2-7, with D possibly matching TRBD2 (6 bases). Trimming stripped 2 bases from V and 4 bases from J, with 12 bases between. Germline V gene data show CDR1 as SQVTM and CDR2 as ANQGSEA. CDR3 length equals 13 residues. CDR3 in amino acids: CSVETGEAYEQYF. The CDR3 bases are TGCAGCGTTGAAACGGGAGAGGCATACGAGCAGTACTTC.

This clone appeared a single time. The V and J genes are TRBV9 and TRBJ2-3; 7 bases are shared with TRBD1. V lost 4 bases and J lost 6; bases outside the gene matches: 14. The CDR3 extends over 16 amino acids. CDR1 is SGDLS, CDR2 YYNGEE, per germline. Here the CDR3 reads CASSSPDRVRWDTQYF. CDR3 nucleotide sequence: TGTGCCAGCAGCAGCCCAGACAGGGTTCGGTGGGATACGCAGTATTTT. Complete variable domain (other parts from reference TRBV9 and TRBJ2-3): DSGVTQTPKHLITATGQRVTLRCSPRSGDLSVYWYQQSLDQGLQFLIQYYNGEERAKGNILERFSAQQFPDLHSELNLSSLELGDSALYFCASSSPDRVRWDTQYFGPGTRLTVL.

The chain uses TRBV5-1 and TRBJ2-7; 8 nucleotides match TRBD1. The germline gives CDR1 SGHRS, CDR2 YFSETQ. The V segment lost 3 bases and the J segment 3 bases; nucleotides outside the gene matches: 5. This CDR3 region has 14 residues. The CDR3 loop is CASSSYRGDYEQYF. The CDR3 bases are TGCGCCAGCAGCTCGTACAGGGGGGACTACGAGCAGTACTTC.

V usage is TRBV6-5 and J usage is TRBJ2-1; a weak D match, TRBD2 (5 bases). V lost 3 bases and J lost 9, with 15 bases in between. The V gene's germline CDR1 is MNHEY and CDR2 SVGAGI. CDR3 length: 14 residues. The CDR3 region has the DNA TGTGCCAGCAGTTATCGTTGGTATGAGGGTGAGCAGTTCTTC. Translating gives CASSYRWYEGEQFF.